Included here is one T cell receptor beta chain sequence, with context. The data were obtained in a study of T cell changes during pregnancy in multiple sclerosis. Sequencing used immunoSEQ multiplex PCR; TCRdb keeps in-frame clones, though not all of them. The sample holds about 41,000 clones, around 93% seen once. Germline lookup yields CDR1 MNHEY and CDR2 SMNVEV (reference sequence). V lost 2 bases and J 3 bases, leaving 7 bases between the germline ends. The CDR3 extends over 13 amino acids. The material sequenced was CD8+ T cells from peripheral blood mononuclear cells, taken in the third trimester of pregnancy. This clonotype originated in a female donor with multiple sclerosis, enrolled in a pregnancy study. V is TRBV27 and J is TRBJ1-1; D unresolved. The CDR3 region is CASSLGQYTEAFF. In DNA form, the CDR3 reads TGTGCCAGCAGTTTAGGGCAGTACACTGAAGCTTTCTTT.